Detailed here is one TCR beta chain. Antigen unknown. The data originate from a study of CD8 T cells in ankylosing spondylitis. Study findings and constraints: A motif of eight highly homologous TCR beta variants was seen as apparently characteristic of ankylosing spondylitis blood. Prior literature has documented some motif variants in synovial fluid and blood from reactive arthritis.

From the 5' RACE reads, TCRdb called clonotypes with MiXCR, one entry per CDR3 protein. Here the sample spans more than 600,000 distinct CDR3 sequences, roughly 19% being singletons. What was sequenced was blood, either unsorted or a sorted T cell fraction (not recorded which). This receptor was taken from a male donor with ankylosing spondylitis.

This chain's CDR3 is CASSLGTGDSYGYTF. In nucleotides, the CDR3 is TGTGCCAGCAGCCTTGGGACAGGGGACAGCTATGGCTACACCTTC. V gene TRBV7-9 combines with J gene TRBJ1-2, with 10 bases aligning to TRBD1. This CDR3 has 15 amino acids. J was trimmed by 4 bases and V by 5 bases; bases with no gene match: 7. From germline, CDR1 is SEHNR and CDR2 FQNEAQ (reference sequence).